A selection of T cell receptor beta chains follows, all from one sample in a study of cytomegalovirus exposure and HLA in healthy donors. Generated by immunoSEQ multiplex PCR, the TCRdb table keeps only in-frame clones and is missing some. The data hold fewer than 250,000 clones, with less than 85% observed a single time. The sequenced sample consisted of PBMCs. These receptors originate from a man aged 25 to 40 in good health and CMV-seropositive. CDR3s include the opening cysteine and the closing phenylalanine or tryptophan. The D gene is left open where the match is weak.

CDR3 protein: CAWSVKTGVSYEQYF; CDR3 DNA: TGTGCCTGGAGTGTAAAGACAGGGGTTAGTTACGAGCAGTACTTC; D gene: TRBD1; V gene: TRBV30; J gene: TRBJ2-7
CDR3 protein: CASSIGRQQGYGYTF; CDR3 DNA: TGTGCCAGTAGTATCGGTAGACAGCAGGGCTATGGCTACACCTTC; D gene: .; V gene: TRBV19; J gene: TRBJ1-2
CDR3 protein: CASSPSELGRTEAFF; CDR3 DNA: TGTGCCAGCTCACCCAGTGAGTTGGGGAGGACTGAAGCTTTCTTT; D gene: .; V gene: TRBV18; J gene: TRBJ1-1
CDR3 protein: CVSRIRGGSYEQYF; CDR3 DNA: TGCGTCAGCAGAATCAGGGGCGGCTCCTACGAGCAGTACTTC; D gene: .; V gene: TRBV5-1; J gene: TRBJ2-7
CDR3 protein: CASSVGQSQETQYF; CDR3 DNA: TGTGCCAGCAGCGTAGGACAGTCCCAAGAGACCCAGTACTTC; D gene: .; V gene: TRBV9; J gene: TRBJ2-5
CDR3 protein: CAWGTATDTQYF; CDR3 DNA: TGTGCCTGGGGGACTGCCACAGATACGCAGTATTTT; D gene: .; V gene: TRBV30; J gene: TRBJ2-3
CDR3 protein: CASSWDRGAGNTIYF; CDR3 DNA: TGCGCCAGCAGCTGGGACAGGGGAGCTGGAAACACCATATATTTT; D gene: TRBD1; V gene: TRBV5-1; J gene: TRBJ1-3
CDR3 protein: CASSVDPSRETQYF; CDR3 DNA: TGTGCCAGCAGCGTAGACCCTTCCCGGGAGACCCAGTACTTC; D gene: .; V gene: TRBV9; J gene: TRBJ2-5
CDR3 protein: CASSFNRDTEAFF; CDR3 DNA: TGTGCCAGCAGTTTCAACAGGGACACTGAAGCTTTCTTT; D gene: .; V gene: TRBV27; J gene: TRBJ1-1
CDR3 protein: CASSLPTSGGPFTGELFF; CDR3 DNA: TGCGCCAGCAGCCTGCCGACTAGCGGGGGGCCCTTCACCGGGGAGCTGTTTTTT; D gene: TRBD2; V gene: TRBV5-1; J gene: TRBJ2-2
CDR3 protein: CASRLAGGSSYEQYF; CDR3 DNA: TGCGCCAGCAGACTAGCGGGGGGTTCCTCCTACGAGCAGTACTTC; D gene: TRBD2; V gene: TRBV10-2; J gene: TRBJ2-7
CDR3 protein: CARTDQNTEAFF; CDR3 DNA: TGCGCCAGGACAGACCAGAACACTGAAGCTTTCTTT; D gene: .; V gene: TRBV10-1; J gene: TRBJ1-1